This is a list of T cell receptor beta chains from one sample in a study of T cell responses to AZD1222 COVID-19 vaccine. Only in-frame clones appear in the TCRdb table, and some are missing; sequencing was by immunoSEQ multiplex PCR. Here the sample spans approximately 110,000 clones, around 94% being singletons. The sample was peripheral blood, taken on day 0 of AZD1222 vaccination. Every receptor here comes from an adult in good health. The CDR3 runs from the conserved cysteine through the conserved F or W. The D gene is left open where the match is weak. Size is omitted from some rows. Given values are once, few, many or a class for expanded clones.

v_call: TRBV5-5
j_call: TRBJ2-6
clone_size: many
d_call: .
cdr3_aa: CASTLGQAPSGANVLTF
cdr3_nt: TGTGCCAGCACCCTGGGGCAAGCACCCTCTGGGGCCAACGTCCTGACTTTC

v_call: TRBV7-8
j_call: TRBJ1-3
clone_size: .
d_call: TRBD1
cdr3_aa: CASSLVYRGYGNTIYF
cdr3_nt: TGTGCCAGCAGCTTAGTTTACAGGGGGTATGGAAACACCATATATTTT

v_call: TRBV24-1
j_call: TRBJ2-3
clone_size: .
d_call: TRBD1
cdr3_aa: CATSDPGQAPDTQYF
cdr3_nt: TGTGCCACCAGTGATCCGGGACAGGCGCCAGATACGCAGTATTTT

v_call: TRBV30
j_call: TRBJ2-7
clone_size: .
d_call: .
cdr3_aa: CAWTQGLGYEQYF
cdr3_nt: TGTGCCTGGACTCAGGGCCTAGGATACGAGCAGTACTTC

v_call: TRBV28
j_call: TRBJ1-2
clone_size: .
d_call: .
cdr3_aa: CASSADATGHYGYTF
cdr3_nt: TGTGCCAGCAGTGCTGATGCGACAGGCCACTATGGCTACACCTTC

v_call: TRBV2
j_call: TRBJ2-7
clone_size: once
d_call: .
cdr3_aa: CASSEAAGALYEQYF
cdr3_nt: TGTGCCAGCAGTGAAGCGGCAGGGGCCCTCTACGAGCAGTACTTC

v_call: TRBV5-1
j_call: TRBJ2-5
clone_size: .
d_call: .
cdr3_aa: CASSAVREPTQETQYF
cdr3_nt: TGCGCCAGCAGCGCCGTGAGGGAGCCCACGCAAGAGACCCAGTACTTC

v_call: TRBV3-1/TRBV3-2
j_call: TRBJ1-2
clone_size: .
d_call: TRBD1
cdr3_aa: CASSLQGGYGYTF
cdr3_nt: TGTGCCAGCAGCCTACAGGGGGGGTATGGCTACACCTTC

v_call: TRBV19
j_call: TRBJ2-7
clone_size: .
d_call: TRBD2
cdr3_aa: CARETGTSGFEVSYEQYF
cdr3_nt: TGTGCCAGAGAGACCGGGACTAGCGGATTCGAAGTCTCCTACGAGCAGTACTTC

v_call: TRBV11-2
j_call: TRBJ1-1
clone_size: .
d_call: TRBD1
cdr3_aa: CASSLLTGAWNTEAFF
cdr3_nt: TGTGCCAGCAGCTTATTGACAGGGGCTTGGAACACTGAAGCTTTCTTT

v_call: TRBV14
j_call: TRBJ1-1
clone_size: .
d_call: .
cdr3_aa: CASSQDWGRLNTEAFF
cdr3_nt: TGTGCCAGCAGCCAAGATTGGGGCCGCTTGAACACTGAAGCTTTCTTT

v_call: TRBV24-1
j_call: TRBJ1-2
clone_size: .
d_call: .
cdr3_aa: CATSDGDYGYTF
cdr3_nt: TGTGCCACCAGTGATGGGGACTATGGCTACACCTTC

v_call: TRBV12-5
j_call: TRBJ2-1
clone_size: .
d_call: .
cdr3_aa: CASGLDRDEQFF
cdr3_nt: TGTGCTAGTGGTTTGGACAGAGATGAGCAGTTCTTC

v_call: TRBV15
j_call: TRBJ1-4
clone_size: .
d_call: .
cdr3_aa: CATSRVGATNEKLFF
cdr3_nt: TGTGCCACCAGCAGAGTCGGGGCAACTAATGAAAAACTGTTTTTT

v_call: TRBV6-2/TRBV6-3
j_call: TRBJ2-7
clone_size: once
d_call: .
cdr3_aa: CASSYSSSIRTYEQYF
cdr3_nt: TGTGCCAGCAGTTACTCGAGTTCGATCCGAACCTACGAGCAGTACTTC